The clone carrying this TCR beta chain showed up just once. This record belongs to a study of cytomegalovirus exposure and HLA in healthy donors. A multiplex PCR was run with 60 Vbeta primers and 13 Jbeta primers. TCRdb keeps only in-frame clones here, not all; method: immunoSEQ multiplex PCR. The repertoire holds fewer than 150,000 clones, with 75% to 85% as singletons. CDR1 is SNHLY, CDR2 FYNNEI, per germline. V lost 8 bases and J lost 6, with 17 bases in between. The CDR3 sequence is 13 residues long. Material: PBMCs. The chain uses TRBV2 and TRBJ2-7; D might be TRBD1 (6 bases). The TCR was taken from a woman aged 35 to 49 in good health and CMV-seropositive. The CDR3 spells CASLWDTGREQYF. DNA of the CDR3: TGTGCCAGCCTGTGGGACACCGGACGCGAGCAGTACTTC.